The clone carrying this T cell receptor beta chain was seen ten or more times. The antigen is unknown. The length of the CDR3 is 12 residues. Germline CDR1 and CDR2: SEHNR and FQNEAQ (reference sequence). V dropped 5 bases and J dropped 10 bases, with 12 bases sitting between them. These data come from a study of response to subunit inactivated influenza vaccine. General study points: Seasonal influenza vaccination, on each occasion, was suggested by the authors to recruit few new T cells.

TCRdb ran MiXCR on the RT-PCR reads and lists one entry per CDR3 protein. The table shows about 480,000 distinct CDR3 sequences, with 9.5% to 12% occurring only once. This chain connects TRBV7-9 to TRBJ2-1; no reliable D call. The origin of this receptor is a man over 45 who received an inactivated influenza vaccine. This specimen was PBMCs from blood, taken 45 days after vaccination. This CDR3 is CASSPRWPEQFF. CDR3 nucleotide sequence: TGTGCCAGCAGCCCGAGGTGGCCAGAGCAGTTCTTC.